The entry below describes one TCR beta chain. Its antigen is not known. This table comes from immunoSEQ multiplex PCR, and its TCRdb copy is limited to in-frame clones, with some not included. The sample holds under 2,500,000 clones, approximately 94% seen once. These data originate in a study of shared clonotypes between healthy human individuals. Regarding the study as a whole: Memory subsets generally showed lower estimated richness than naive subsets.

Trimming left V 2 bases short and J 4 bases short, with 8 bases between. Germline V CDR1 and CDR2: MNHNS, SASEGT. The CDR3 has 13 amino acids. This chain links TRBV6-1 with TRBJ1-1, with D uncertain. The sequencing input was naive CD4+ T cells sorted from blood. Subset given: CD45RA+ positively selected. The clonotype comes from a man aged 18 to 35 in good health. CDR3: CASSEQVGTEAFF. The CDR3 DNA is TGTGCCAGCAGTGAACAGGTTGGCACTGAAGCTTTCTTT.